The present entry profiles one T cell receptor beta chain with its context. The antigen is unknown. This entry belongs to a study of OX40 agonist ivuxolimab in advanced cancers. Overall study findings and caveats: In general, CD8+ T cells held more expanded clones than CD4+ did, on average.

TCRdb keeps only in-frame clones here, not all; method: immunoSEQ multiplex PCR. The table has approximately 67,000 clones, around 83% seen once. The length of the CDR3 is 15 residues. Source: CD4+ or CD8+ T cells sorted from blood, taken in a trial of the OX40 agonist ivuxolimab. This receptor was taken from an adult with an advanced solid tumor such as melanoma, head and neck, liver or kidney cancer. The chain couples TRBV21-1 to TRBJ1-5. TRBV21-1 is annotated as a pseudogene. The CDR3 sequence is CASSKFGYPNQPQHF. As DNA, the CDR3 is TGTGCCAGCAGCAAATTTGGATACCCCAATCAGCCCCAGCATTTT.